This TCR beta chain was documented in a study of early T cells in non-severe SARS-CoV-2 infection. The wider study: The study sequenced bulk RNA from unsorted whole blood, with chains unpaired. Study results and limitations: Anti-spike CD8 responses were favored in VDJdb matching, and private and CD4 specificities were missed.

Unique molecular identifiers (one per individual cDNA molecule) were attached. MiXCR, run by TCRdb on the 5' RACE reads, gives a single entry per CDR3 protein. The sample holds about 66,000 distinct CDR3 sequences, less than 9.5% seen once. This CDR3 is 13 amino acids long. The V and J ends lost 3 bases and 2 bases respectively, with 7 bases between them. This clonotype was observed a handful of times. Its antigen is as yet unknown. Sequenced sample: whole blood. The clonotype was recovered from an adult who was a healthcare worker with PCR-confirmed SARS-CoV-2 infection or an uninfected control (not recorded which). The rearrangement uses TRBV12-3 or TRBV12-4 and TRBJ2-5; D gene uncertain. The CDR3, as DNA: TGTGCCAGCAGTTTCCAACAACAAGAGACCCAGTACTTC. This codes for CASSFQQQETQYF.